This T cell receptor (beta chain) was obtained from a study of OX40 agonist ivuxolimab in advanced cancers. Only in-frame clones appear in the TCRdb table, and some are missing; sequencing was by immunoSEQ multiplex PCR. The sample consists of approximately 35,000 clones, 80% of them appearing once. For this clone: A read error may produce the germline difference seen at one junction end.

CDR1 is SGHTA, CDR2 FQGNSA, per germline. The CDR3 runs to 15 residues. Sequenced here: CD4+ or CD8+ T cells sorted from blood, sampled in a trial of the OX40 agonist ivuxolimab. This TCR derives from an adult with an advanced solid tumor such as melanoma, head and neck, liver or kidney cancer. The rearrangement joins TRBV7-2 to TRBJ2-1, with 10 positions matching TRBD2. The chain's CDR3 is CASSLAGALYNEQFF. DNA for the CDR3: TGTGCCAGCAGCCTAGCGGGGGCCTTGTACAATGAGCAGTTCTTC.